This passage covers 32 T cell receptor beta chains from one sample sequenced in a study of T-cell memory formation after mild COVID-19. TCRdb re-called the 5' RACE reads with MiXCR, one entry per CDR3 protein. This table has about 110,000 distinct CDR3 sequences, over 20% appearing once. Source material: PBMCs or a T cell subset sorted from them (not recorded which). All receptors derive from a man in his late teens or twenties who had mild COVID-19 (a few samples of this study predate the infection). Cell type and time point are not known.

The V and J genes are TRBV7-9 and TRBJ2-7; D perhaps matches TRBD1 (6 bases). Germline CDR1 is SEHNR and CDR2 is FQNEAQ (reference sequence). The CDR3 is 16 residues long. Trimming took 5 bases from V and 1 from J, leaving 18 bases between them. DNA of the CDR3: TGTGCCAGCAGCCCCCCGGCAGGGGATGGTTCCTACGAGCAGTACTTC. It codes for CASSPPAGDGSYEQYF. The full variable domain, rest sourced from reference TRBV7-9 and TRBJ2-7, is DTGVSQNPRHKITKRGQNVTFRCDPISEHNRLYWYRQTLGQGPEFLTYFQNEAQLEKSRLLSDRFSAERPKGSFSTLEIQRTEQGDSAMYLCASSPPAGDGSYEQYFGPGTRLTVT.

This chain links TRBV20-1 with TRBJ2-3; 8 nucleotides align to TRBD2. Germline V gene lookup returns CDR1 DFQATT and CDR2 SNEGSKA (reference sequence). Germline trimming cut 6 bases from V and 2 bases from J; bases unmatched to any gene: 10. The CDR3 runs to 15 residues. CDR3 sequence: CSAPMLLAATDTQYF. CDR3 bases: TGCAGTGCGCCTATGCTACTAGCGGCCACAGATACGCAGTATTTT.

This sequence joins TRBV29-1 and TRBJ1-2, with a weak D call TRBD1 (5 bases). CDR1 is SQVTM, CDR2 ANQGSEA, per germline. Between the trimmed V and J ends, which lost 5 bases and 3 bases, there was a span of 7 bases. CDR3 length equals 11 residues. CDR3 protein: CSVSRDYGYTF. Written as DNA, the CDR3 is TGCAGCGTTAGCAGGGACTATGGCTACACCTTC. The entire variable domain, with the rest obtained from reference TRBV29-1 and TRBJ1-2, is as follows: SAVISQKPSRDICQRGTSLTIQCQVDSQVTMMFWYRQQPGQSLTLIATANQGSEATYESGFVIDKFPISRPNLTFSTLTVSNMSPEDSSIYLCSVSRDYGYTFGSGTRLTVV.

The V and J genes are TRBV4-3 and TRBJ2-7, with TRBD1 identical over 8 bases. Germline V gives CDR1 LGHNA, CDR2 YSLEER. The V segment lost 1 base and the J segment 2 bases; nucleotides outside the gene matches: 1. The CDR3 is 14 amino acids. The chain's CDR3 is CASSQGTGTYEQYF. Written as DNA, the CDR3 is TGCGCCAGCAGCCAAGGGACAGGGACCTACGAGCAGTACTTC.

The chain has TRBV7-6 and TRBJ1-5, with D possibly TRBD1 on 5 matching bases. The length of the CDR3 is 13 residues. Germline-derived CDR1 and CDR2 are SGHVS and FNYEAQ. The V end was cut by 6 bases, the J end by 2 bases, with 8 bases between. The CDR3 is CASSKGGNQPQHF. The CDR3 coding sequence is TGTGCCAGCAGTAAAGGGGGCAATCAGCCCCAGCATTTT.

The rearrangement joins TRBV7-3 to TRBJ2-5, with TRBD2 matching 11 bases. The ends lost 5 bases at V and 5 bases at J; junction bases unmatched: 10. Germline V gene lookup returns CDR1 SGHTA and CDR2 FQGTGA. The CDR3 covers 16 residues. CDR3 amino acids: CASSPGLAGARETQYF. CDR3 nucleotide sequence: TGTGCCAGCAGCCCCGGACTAGCGGGTGCTAGGGAGACCCAGTACTTC.

The gene calls are TRBV5-1 and TRBJ2-1; D unclear. The length of the CDR3 is 11 residues. Trimming cost V 0 bases and J 10 bases, with 5 bases left between them. Per the germline V gene, CDR1 is SGHRS and CDR2 is YFSETQ. This CDR3 reads CASSLGFEQFF. Here the CDR3 DNA reads TGCGCCAGCAGCTTGGGTTTCGAGCAGTTCTTC.

This clonotype was seen a handful of times. The chain couples TRBV29-1 to TRBJ2-2; D tentatively reads TRBD1 or TRBD2 (5 bases each). The V end was cut by 4 bases, the J end by 3 bases, with 18 bases between. Germline assignment: CDR1 SQVTM and CDR2 ANQGSEA. The CDR3 totals 16 residues. The CDR3 DNA is TGCAGCGTTGGAGGGGCAGCCCAGGCGTACACCGGGGAGCTGTTTTTT. Translating it yields CSVGGAAQAYTGELFF.

This clonotype came up a few times. The chain is built from TRBV12-3 or TRBV12-4 and TRBJ2-1, with a possible D match to TRBD1 (8 bases). This CDR3 region has 14 residues. The V end lost 5 bases, the J end lost 8 bases, and 16 bases lay between the germline ends. CDR3 protein: CASSRLAGGDEQFF. DNA of the CDR3: TGTGCCAGCAGTAGACTAGCAGGGGGCGATGAGCAGTTCTTC.

This chain joins TRBV6-5 and TRBJ2-1, with D unclear. V was pared by 4 bases and J by 5 bases, with 15 bases between. The CDR3 has 15 residues. The V gene's germline CDR1 is MNHEY and CDR2 SVGAGI. The CDR3 DNA follows: TGTGCCAGCAGTTCGATGCCAGACAATGACAATGAGCAGTTCTTC. Its translation is CASSSMPDNDNEQFF.

At least ten counts were recorded for this clonotype. The chain uses TRBV10-3 and TRBJ2-7; 8 positions match TRBD1. The V segment lost 3 bases and the J segment 3 bases; nucleotides outside the gene matches: 4. Germline values: CDR1 ENHRY, CDR2 SYGVKD. This CDR3 is built from 14 residues. The CDR3 protein is CAISDRDRIYEQYF. Here the CDR3 DNA reads TGTGCCATCAGTGATCGGGACAGGATCTACGAGCAGTACTTC.

This rearrangement joins TRBV7-9 to TRBJ2-3; the match to TRBD2 covers 8 bases. V was clipped by 4 bases and J by 1 base; unmatched bases: 7. The CDR3 loop spans 16 amino acids. Germline loops: CDR1 SEHNR, CDR2 FQNEAQ (reference sequence). The CDR3 is CASSSPLAEGTDTQYF. DNA for the CDR3: TGTGCCAGCAGCTCTCCACTAGCGGAGGGCACAGATACGCAGTATTTT.

The V and J genes are TRBV7-8 and TRBJ2-7; possibly TRBD1 or TRBD2 for D (6 bases each). The germline V gene has CDR1 SGHVS and CDR2 FQNEAQ. The V end lost 4 bases, the J end lost 6 bases, and 19 bases lay between the germline ends. This CDR3 contains 15 residues. DNA of the CDR3: TGTGCCAGCAGCTCCTGGGGGGTGGGGGCCTCCGAGCAGTACGTC. Its protein product is CASSSWGVGASEQYV.

J is TRBJ1-2 and V is TRBV7-9, with D hard to call. The germline V gene has CDR1 SEHNR and CDR2 FQNEAQ (reference sequence). V was pared by 6 bases and J by 2 bases, with 13 bases between. The CDR3 contains 14 residues. The CDR3 region is CASSHSLQNYGYTF. In DNA form, the CDR3 reads TGTGCCAGCAGTCATTCCCTTCAGAACTATGGCTACACCTTC.

This clonotype came up a few times. The rearrangement joins TRBV12-3 or TRBV12-4 to TRBJ2-7; D is uncertain. The CDR3 spans 12 residues. Trimming left V 6 bases short and J 2 bases short, with 8 bases between. This CDR3 reads CASSQVTYEQYF. The CDR3 nucleotides read TGTGCCAGCAGCCAGGTTACCTACGAGCAGTACTTC.

In its sample, this clonotype was seen a few times. The gene calls are TRBV7-9 and TRBJ2-7; no definite D call. The V gene's germline CDR1 is SEHNR and CDR2 FQNEAQ (reference sequence). This CDR3 contains 12 residues. V gave up 3 bases and J gave up 5 bases, with 8 bases separating them. The CDR3 bases are TGTGCCAGCAGCTTGGTGGAGAACGAGCAGTACTTC. Protein: CASSLVENEQYF.

The chain links TRBV7-9 to TRBJ2-5; no clear D gene. The ends were cut back, 5 bases at V and 4 bases at J, with 17 bases in the middle. The germline gives CDR1 SEHNR, CDR2 FQNEAQ (reference sequence). The CDR3 is 15 amino acids. The DNA for the CDR3 is TGTGCCAGCAGCCACTTTACGACGTCCGGAGAGACCCAGTACTTC. This gives the protein CASSHFTTSGETQYF.

The chain uses TRBV28 and TRBJ2-5, with D maybe TRBD1 (6 bases). This CDR3 contains 16 residues. The germline V gene encodes CDR1 MDHEN and CDR2 SYDVKM. The germline V and J ends were trimmed by 4 bases and 5 bases, with 20 bases remaining between them. CDR3 in DNA: TGTGCCAGCAGTTCAACCTCCACAGGGTTCGGGGAGACCCAGTACTTC. Amino acids: CASSSTSTGFGETQYF.

The chain has TRBV20-1 and TRBJ1-1; maybe TRBD1 (5 bases). The CDR3 runs to 10 residues. V was clipped by 6 bases and J by 6 bases, with 8 bases between them. CDR1 and CDR2 from the germline V gene are DFQATT and SNEGSKA (reference sequence). The CDR3 region is CSAPGAEAFF. CDR3 DNA: TGCAGTGCCCCGGGGGCTGAAGCTTTCTTT.

The chain couples TRBV7-2 to TRBJ2-5, with 7 bases lining up with TRBD2. V was pared by 4 bases and J by 3 bases, with 11 bases of the junction left unmatched. The length of the CDR3 is 16 residues. Germline V gene sequence: CDR1 SGHTA, CDR2 FQGNSA. CDR3 sequence (DNA): TGTGCCAGCAGCTCTCGGCGGCCTAGCGGTAAAGAGACCCAGTACTTC. It encodes CASSSRRPSGKETQYF.

This clonotype showed up just a few times. The chain recombines TRBV9 with TRBJ2-5; D is uncertain. V was clipped by 0 bases and J by 0 bases, with 9 bases between them. The CDR3 has 15 amino acids. The germline gives CDR1 SGDLS, CDR2 YYNGEE. The CDR3 DNA reads as TGTGCCAGCAGCGTAGGCGGTGGGGACCAAGAGACCCAGTACTTC. This codes for CASSVGGGDQETQYF.

This clonotype showed up just a few times. J is TRBJ2-7 and V is TRBV18, with a tentative D call TRBD2 (7 bases). V dropped 2 bases and J dropped 3 bases, with 11 bases sitting between them. The germline gives CDR1 KGHSH, CDR2 LQKENI. The CDR3 consists of 14 residues. CDR3: CASSPVGGHYEQYF. The DNA of the CDR3 is TGTGCCAGCTCACCAGTCGGGGGGCACTACGAGCAGTACTTC.

The chain couples TRBV20-1 to TRBJ2-7; the match to TRBD1 covers 8 bases. Trimming at V came to 5 bases and at J to 0 bases, leaving 3 bases not matched to a gene. Germline V CDR1 and CDR2: DFQATT, SNEGSKA (reference sequence). This CDR3 is built from 13 residues. This CDR3 is CSAVGTGSYEQYF. Here the CDR3 DNA reads TGCAGTGCTGTTGGGACAGGCTCCTACGAGCAGTACTTC.

This clonotype was observed a handful of times. The chain is built from TRBV6-6 and TRBJ2-3; 7 nucleotides match TRBD1. Germline CDR1 MNHNY, CDR2 SVGAGI (reference sequence). V gave up 7 bases and J gave up 7 bases; unmatched junction bases: 20. The CDR3 is 17 residues long. CDR3 protein: CASTSDRLLSDFNTQYF. In nucleotides, the CDR3 is TGTGCCAGCACCTCGGACAGGTTATTGTCTGACTTCAATACGCAGTATTTT.

This clonotype turned up a few times. The chain carries TRBV19 and TRBJ2-1; no clear D gene. Germline V CDR1 and CDR2: LNHDA, SQIVND (reference sequence). V lost 7 bases and J 6 bases, leaving 13 bases between the germline ends. This CDR3 spans 13 amino acids. The CDR3 sequence is CASIGSQPNEQFF. As DNA, the CDR3 is TGTGCCAGTATCGGATCTCAGCCCAATGAGCAGTTCTTC.

The V gene is TRBV12-3 or TRBV12-4, the J gene TRBJ2-2, with 9 bases fitting TRBD1. This CDR3 has 17 amino acids. Trimming removed 4 bases from V and 6 bases from J; junction bases left unmatched: 12. In DNA form, the CDR3 reads TGTGCCAGCAGTTCTGACTGGACAGGGGAGGATCCCGGGGAGCTGTTTTTT. It is translated as CASSSDWTGEDPGELFF.

This clonotype was seen a few times. This chain uses TRBV27 with TRBJ2-7, with D uncertain. CDR3 length equals 11 residues. Per germline, CDR1 MNHEY and CDR2 SMNVEV (reference sequence). Trimming left V 10 bases short and J 0 bases short, with 7 bases between. The CDR3 region is CATRSSYEQYV. In DNA form, the CDR3 reads TGTGCCACCAGGAGCTCCTACGAGCAGTACGTC.

This clonotype was counted a few times. The V gene is TRBV12-3 or TRBV12-4, the J gene TRBJ2-5, with D uncertain. Between the trimmed V and J ends, which lost 8 bases and 3 bases, there was a span of 16 bases. The CDR3 has 14 amino acids. The CDR3 nucleotides are TGTGCCAGCTGGACCGAGAGCGAGAAAGAGACCCAGTACTTC. Translated, it gives CASWTESEKETQYF.

This clonotype was recorded a few times. This chain links TRBV7-8 with TRBJ2-2; D not certain. CDR3 length: 12 amino acids. Germline V gene lookup returns CDR1 SGHVS and CDR2 FQNEAQ. The V and J ends lost 3 bases and 9 bases respectively, with 8 bases between them. The chain's CDR3 is CASSFGLRELFF. The CDR3, as DNA: TGTGCCAGCAGCTTTGGCTTAAGGGAGCTGTTTTTT.

The chain combines TRBV15 with TRBJ1-1; a possible D gene is TRBD1 (5 bases). This CDR3 contains 13 residues. Trimming took 3 bases from V and 1 from J, leaving 6 bases between them. CDR1 LNHNV and CDR2 YYDKDF come from the germline V gene (reference sequence). CDR3 in DNA: TGTGCCACCAGCAGGACAGAGAACACTGAAGCTTTCTTT. It translates to CATSRTENTEAFF.

There are a few counts of this clonotype. The V gene is TRBV4-3, the J gene TRBJ2-7, with D perhaps being TRBD1 or TRBD2 (5 bases each). V was shortened by 1 base and J by 0 bases, with 13 bases between the two germline ends. Germline loops: CDR1 LGHNA, CDR2 YSLEER. CDR3 length: 16 residues. This chain's CDR3 is CASSQAMAGTSYEQYF. The CDR3 DNA follows: TGCGCCAGCAGCCAAGCGATGGCAGGGACCTCCTACGAGCAGTACTTC.

This clonotype appeared many times. The rearrangement uses TRBV4-3 and TRBJ1-1; D is ambiguous. V lost 4 bases, J lost 6 bases, and 15 bases lay in between. Germline CDR1 LGHNA, CDR2 YSLEER. This CDR3 comprises 14 residues. The CDR3 sequence: CASSLTLGSSEAFF. DNA for the CDR3: TGCGCCAGCAGCCTAACCCTGGGATCCTCTGAAGCTTTCTTT.